Described below is a single T cell receptor beta chain sequence and its context. Its antigen remains unknown. Trimming removed 5 bases from V and 8 bases from J, with 10 bases in between. The CDR3 consists of 11 residues. Germline V gene data show CDR1 as SQVTM and CDR2 as ANQGSEA. This sample was included in a study of shared clonotypes between healthy human individuals. Whole-study context: Aged 18 to 49, the donors were a couple of women and a few men. Used for every donor were three CD4 naive, three CD4 memory, two CD8 naive and one CD8 memory plate. Points from the study as a whole: A few donors had about 5.1% of their naive CD4 clonotypes in common.

Here immunoSEQ multiplex PCR was the method, and the copy in TCRdb shows in-frame clones only, minus some. The data contain 1,500,000 or so clones, 98% to 99% of them seen just once; the ten biggest clones take up 0.36%. The clonotype originates from a man aged 30-40 years in good health. The V gene is TRBV29-1, the J gene TRBJ2-1; the D call may be TRBD1 or TRBD2 (6 bases each). Sequencing was performed on naive CD4+ T cells sorted from blood. Described subset: CD45RA+ positively selected. This chain's CDR3 is CSVMGGYEQFF. The CDR3 nucleotides are TGCAGCGTTATGGGGGGCTATGAGCAGTTCTTC.